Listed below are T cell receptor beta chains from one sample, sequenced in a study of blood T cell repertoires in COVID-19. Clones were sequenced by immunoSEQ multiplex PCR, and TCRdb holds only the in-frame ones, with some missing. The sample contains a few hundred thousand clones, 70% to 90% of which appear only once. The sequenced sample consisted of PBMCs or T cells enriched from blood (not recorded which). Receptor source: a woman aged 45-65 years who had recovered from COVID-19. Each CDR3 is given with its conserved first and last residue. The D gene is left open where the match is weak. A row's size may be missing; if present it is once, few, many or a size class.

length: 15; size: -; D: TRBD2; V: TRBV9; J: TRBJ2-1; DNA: TGTGCCAGCAGCGCGAAACTAGCGGGTTTCAATGAGCAGTTCTTC; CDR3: CASSAKLAGFNEQFF
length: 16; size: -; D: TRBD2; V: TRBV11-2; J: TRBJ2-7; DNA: TGTGCCAGCAGCCCCCGTGGACTAGCGGGCCCTTACGAGCAGTACTTC; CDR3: CASSPRGLAGPYEQYF
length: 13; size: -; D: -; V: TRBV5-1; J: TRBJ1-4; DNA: TGCGCCAGCAGTGTGGGGCAGGGTGAAAAACTGTTTTTT; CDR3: CASSVGQGEKLFF
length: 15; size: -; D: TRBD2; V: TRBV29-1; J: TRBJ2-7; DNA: TGCAGCGTTGAAGAGGGTAGTCGGGGGGTCTACGAGCAGTACTTC; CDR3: CSVEEGSRGVYEQYF
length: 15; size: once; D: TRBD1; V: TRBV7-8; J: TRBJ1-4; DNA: TGTGCCAGCAGCGCTATGACAGGGGACAATGAAAAACTGTTTTTT; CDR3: CASSAMTGDNEKLFF
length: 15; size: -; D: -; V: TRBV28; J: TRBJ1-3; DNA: TGTGCCAGCAGTGGGACACCGCATTCTGGAAACACCATATATTTT; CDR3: CASSGTPHSGNTIYF
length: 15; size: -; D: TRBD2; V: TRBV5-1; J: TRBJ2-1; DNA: TGCGCCAGCAGCGCAACTAGCGGTTTCTACAATGAGCAGTTCTTC; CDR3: CASSATSGFYNEQFF
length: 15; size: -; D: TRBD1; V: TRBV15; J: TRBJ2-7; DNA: TGTGCCACCAGCAGGGACAGGGGGAGCTCCTACGAGCAGTACTTC; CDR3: CATSRDRGSSYEQYF
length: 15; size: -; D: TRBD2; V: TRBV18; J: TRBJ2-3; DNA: TGTGCCAGCTCACCAGTTGGACTAGCAACAGATACGCAGTATTTT; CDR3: CASSPVGLATDTQYF
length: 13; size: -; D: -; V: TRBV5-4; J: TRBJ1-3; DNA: TGTGCCAGCAGGGACATCTTGGGAAACACCATATATTTT; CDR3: CASRDILGNTIYF
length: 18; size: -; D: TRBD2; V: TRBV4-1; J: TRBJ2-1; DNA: TGCGCCAGCAGCCAATATGAGGGCGGGAGGGCGGCCTACAATGAGCAGTTCTTC; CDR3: CASSQYEGGRAAYNEQFF
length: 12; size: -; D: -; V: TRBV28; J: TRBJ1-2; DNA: TGTGCCAGCAGGCAGGGGACCCTAGGCTACACCTTC; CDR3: CASRQGTLGYTF
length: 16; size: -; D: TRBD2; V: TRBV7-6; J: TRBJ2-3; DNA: TGTGCCAGCAGCCTGGGGACTAGCGGGAGCTTGAATACGCAGTATTTT; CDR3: CASSLGTSGSLNTQYF
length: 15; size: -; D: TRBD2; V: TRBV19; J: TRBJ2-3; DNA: TGTGCCAGTAGTACGAGCGGGGCGCTCAGGTATACGCAGTATTTT; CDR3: CASSTSGALRYTQYF
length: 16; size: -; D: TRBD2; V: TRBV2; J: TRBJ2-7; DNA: TGTGCCAGCAGTGAGGGGCTAGCGGGAGTAGGTTACGAGCAGTACTTC; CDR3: CASSEGLAGVGYEQYF
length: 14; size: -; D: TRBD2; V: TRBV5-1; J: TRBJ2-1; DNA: TGCGCCAGCAGCTTGGAGACTAGCGGAGATGAGCAGTTCTTC; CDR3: CASSLETSGDEQFF
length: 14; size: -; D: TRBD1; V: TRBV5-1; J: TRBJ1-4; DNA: TGCGCCAGCAGCTTAGGACAGGGTAATGAAAAACTGTTTTTT; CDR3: CASSLGQGNEKLFF
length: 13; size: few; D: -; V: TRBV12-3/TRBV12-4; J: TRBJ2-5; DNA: TGTGCCAGCAGTTTGATGACTCAAGAGACCCAGTACTTC; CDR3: CASSLMTQETQYF
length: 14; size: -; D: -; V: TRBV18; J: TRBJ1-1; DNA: TGTGCCAGCTCACTTAGACAAGTACGAACTGAAGCTTTCTTT; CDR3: CASSLRQVRTEAFF
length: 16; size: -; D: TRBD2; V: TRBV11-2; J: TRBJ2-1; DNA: TGTGCCAGCAGCTTAACACTAGCGGGGGATCACAATGAGCAGTTCTTC; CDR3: CASSLTLAGDHNEQFF
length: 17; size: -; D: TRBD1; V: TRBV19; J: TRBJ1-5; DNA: TGTGCCAGTAAAGAGGGGACAGGGGTTGTTGTCAATCAGCCCCAGCATTTT; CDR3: CASKEGTGVVVNQPQHF
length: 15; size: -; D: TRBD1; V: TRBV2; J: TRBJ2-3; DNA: TGTGCCAGCAGTAGGGACAGGGGTAGGGCAGATACGCAGTATTTT; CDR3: CASSRDRGRADTQYF
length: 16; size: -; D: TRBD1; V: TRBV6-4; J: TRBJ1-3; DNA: TGTGCCAGCAGTGACCGGGACAGGGGGACTGGAAACACCATATATTTT; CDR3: CASSDRDRGTGNTIYF
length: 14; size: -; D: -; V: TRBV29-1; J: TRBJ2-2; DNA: TGCAGCGTTGCGGACTCCCGGAACACCGGGGAGCTGTTTTTT; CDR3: CSVADSRNTGELFF
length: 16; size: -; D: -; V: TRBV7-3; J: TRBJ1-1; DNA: TGTGCCAGCAGCCCGGAGGGCGGGGGCTATGACACTGAAGCTTTCTTT; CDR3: CASSPEGGGYDTEAFF
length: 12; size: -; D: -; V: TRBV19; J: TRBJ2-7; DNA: TGTGCCAGTAGCTCCGCGGGTCACGAGCAGTACTTC; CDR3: CASSSAGHEQYF
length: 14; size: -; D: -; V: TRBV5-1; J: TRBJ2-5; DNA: TGCGCCAGCAGCTTAGTTTCCGGCCAAGAGACCCAGTACTTC; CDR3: CASSLVSGQETQYF
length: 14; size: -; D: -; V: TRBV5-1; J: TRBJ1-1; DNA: TGCGCCAGCAGCCCCGCGGGTGGGGTCTCGGAAGCTTTCTTT; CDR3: CASSPAGGVSEAFF
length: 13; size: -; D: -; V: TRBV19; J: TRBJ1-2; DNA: TGTGCCAGTAGTATCGACAAGAACTATGGCTACACCTTC; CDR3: CASSIDKNYGYTF
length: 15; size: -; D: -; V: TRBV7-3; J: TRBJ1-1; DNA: TGTGCCAGCAGCCCCCGGGGGGGGCGATACACTGAAGCTTTCTTT; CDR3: CASSPRGGRYTEAFF
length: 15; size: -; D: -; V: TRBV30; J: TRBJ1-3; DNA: TGTGCCTGGAGCACGGGGGGGGCGTCGGGAAACACCATATATTTT; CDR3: CAWSTGGASGNTIYF
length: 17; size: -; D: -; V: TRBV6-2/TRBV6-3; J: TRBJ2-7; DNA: TGTGCCAGCAGTAACAGGCCGGGAGCTCTAGGACCCTACGAGCAGTACTTC; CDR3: CASSNRPGALGPYEQYF
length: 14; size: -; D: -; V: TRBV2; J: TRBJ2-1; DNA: TGTGCCAGCAGTGCCCAGACGGAGAACAATGAGCAGTTCTTC; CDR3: CASSAQTENNEQFF
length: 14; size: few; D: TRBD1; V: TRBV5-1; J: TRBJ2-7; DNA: TGCGCCAGCAGCTTGAGGCAGGGGGACTACGAGCAGTACTTC; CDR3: CASSLRQGDYEQYF
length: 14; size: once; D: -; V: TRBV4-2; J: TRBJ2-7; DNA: TGTGCCAGCAGCACGGGCGGGGTCTCCTACGAGCAGTACTTC; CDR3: CASSTGGVSYEQYF
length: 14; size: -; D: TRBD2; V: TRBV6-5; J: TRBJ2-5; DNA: TGTGCCAGCAGTCCCGGGACTAGCGGGACGGTTGGGTACTTC; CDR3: CASSPGTSGTVGYF
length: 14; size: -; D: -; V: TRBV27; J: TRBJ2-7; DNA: TGTGCCAGCAGTTTGAACGGGGATTCCTACGAGCAGTACTTC; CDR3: CASSLNGDSYEQYF
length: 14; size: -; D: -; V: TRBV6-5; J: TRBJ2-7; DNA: TGTGCCAGCAGGGACAGCCTGTCTTTAGGCGAGCAGTACTTC; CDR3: CASRDSLSLGEQYF
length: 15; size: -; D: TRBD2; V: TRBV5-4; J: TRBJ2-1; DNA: TGTGCCAGCAGCCTGGGAGGGACTAGCGTCAATGAGCAGTTCTTC; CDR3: CASSLGGTSVNEQFF
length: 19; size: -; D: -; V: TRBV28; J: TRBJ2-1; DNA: TGTGCCAGCAGTTCCAGGGGGGGTATCACTAGCGGAGCCTACAATGAGCAGTTCTTC; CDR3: CASSSRGGITSGAYNEQFF
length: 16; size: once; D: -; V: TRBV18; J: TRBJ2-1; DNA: TGTGCCAGCTCACCCCCTGGGGAGCGGAGGCAAGGGAAGCAGTTCTTC; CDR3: CASSPPGERRQGKQFF
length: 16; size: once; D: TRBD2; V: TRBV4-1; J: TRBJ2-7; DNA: TGCGCCAGCAGCTCCCGGCCCGCGGGAGGAATCTACGAGCAGTACTTC; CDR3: CASSSRPAGGIYEQYF
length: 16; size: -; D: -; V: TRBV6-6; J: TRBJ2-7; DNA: TGTGCCAGCAGTCGACCTCGGACAACTTTCTCCTACGAGCAGTACTTC; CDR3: CASSRPRTTFSYEQYF
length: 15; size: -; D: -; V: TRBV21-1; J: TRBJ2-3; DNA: TGTGCCAGCACCGAGCGGGAGGGGAGCACAGATACGCAGTATTTT; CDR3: CASTEREGSTDTQYF